These T cell receptor beta chains were read from a single sample in a study of blood T cell repertoires in COVID-19. Clones were read by immunoSEQ multiplex PCR, and TCRdb kept only the in-frame ones, dropping some. The sample has 250,000 to 300,000 clones; around 88% are singletons. Sequences were obtained from peripheral blood. All receptors derive from an elderly man with acute or convalescent COVID-19. Each CDR3 is given with its conserved first and last residue. The D gene is left open where the match is weak. Some rows mark clone size as missing; the rest say once, few, many or name a class of expanded clone.

>TRBV10-3|TRBJ1-5|.|.
CAISESQSGQPQHF
TGTGCCATCAGTGAGTCCCAAAGCGGTCAGCCCCAGCATTTT
>TRBV30|TRBJ1-5|.|.
CAGTPAGGPNQPQHF
TGTGCCGGGACACCAGCCGGGGGTCCAAATCAGCCCCAGCATTTT
>TRBV19|TRBJ2-2|.|.
CASSIGGTGELFF
TGTGCCAGTAGTATCGGGGGAACCGGGGAGCTGTTTTTT
>TRBV28|TRBJ1-5|.|TRBD1
CASSSGQGSEPQHF
TGTGCCAGCAGCTCGGGACAGGGGTCCGAGCCCCAGCATTTT
>TRBV5-1|TRBJ2-3|.|.
CASSSLPLAPTDTQYF
TGCGCCAGCAGCTCCCTCCCCTTAGCCCCCACAGATACGCAGTATTTT
>TRBV30|TRBJ1-5|.|TRBD1
CAWATGGLISNQPQHF
TGTGCCTGGGCTACAGGGGGCTTGATTAGCAATCAGCCCCAGCATTTT
>TRBV5-1|TRBJ2-5|.|.
CASSLGSTAIQETQYF
TGCGCCAGCAGCTTGGGTTCGACAGCTATCCAAGAGACCCAGTACTTC
>TRBV18|TRBJ1-2|.|.
CASSQDSYGYTF
TGTGCCAGCTCCCAGGACAGCTATGGCTACACCTTC
>TRBV6-2/TRBV6-3|TRBJ1-2|.|TRBD1
CASSQTGAVAGYTF
TGTGCCAGCAGTCAGACAGGGGCGGTCGCTGGCTACACCTTC
>TRBV4-2|TRBJ2-1|.|TRBD2
CASSQELAGGYNEQFF
TGTGCCAGCAGCCAAGAACTAGCGGGCGGTTACAATGAGCAGTTCTTC
>TRBV9|TRBJ2-1|.|TRBD2
CASSATAGGYNEQFF
TGTGCCAGCAGCGCCACAGCGGGGGGGTACAATGAGCAGTTCTTC
>TRBV6-5|TRBJ1-2|once|TRBD1
CASSSTGGGLHGGYTF
TGTGCCAGCAGTTCCACAGGGGGTGGGCTCCACGGTGGCTACACCTTC
>TRBV5-1|TRBJ2-3|.|TRBD2
CASSGTSGSTDTQYF
TGCGCCAGCAGCGGGACTAGCGGGAGCACAGATACGCAGTATTTT
>TRBV7-8|TRBJ2-5|.|.
CASSLDWVTQYF
TGTGCCAGCAGCTTGGACTGGGTAACCCAGTACTTC
>TRBV5-4|TRBJ1-6|.|.
CASSLEQSYNSPLHF
TGTGCCAGCAGCTTGGAACAGTCTTATAATTCACCCCTCCACTTT
>TRBV2|TRBJ1-1|.|.
CASSDRVSSGQKAFF
TGTGCCAGCAGTGATAGGGTGTCTTCTGGACAGAAAGCTTTCTTT
>TRBV20-1|TRBJ1-4|.|TRBD1
CSASDRDEKLFF
TGCAGTGCTAGTGACAGGGATGAAAAACTGTTTTTT
>TRBV2|TRBJ2-7|.|.
CASKLSYEQYF
TGTGCCAGCAAGCTAAGCTACGAGCAGTACTTC
>TRBV5-4|TRBJ2-3|once|.
CASSLTQLNTDTQYF
TGTGCCAGCAGCCTCACACAGTTGAACACAGATACGCAGTATTTT
>TRBV29-1|TRBJ2-1|.|.
CSALGGGASSYNEQFF
TGCAGCGCCCTGGGAGGAGGGGCTAGCTCCTACAATGAGCAGTTCTTC
>TRBV9|TRBJ2-7|once|TRBD2
CASSTSGGYEQYF
TGTGCCAGCTCGACTAGCGGGGGGTACGAGCAGTACTTC
>TRBV3-1/TRBV3-2|TRBJ1-1|.|.
CASSQVRSRAFF
TGTGCCAGCAGCCAAGTTCGTTCCAGGGCTTTCTTT
>TRBV10-2|TRBJ1-6|once|.
CASSSGVGNSPLHF
TGCGCCAGCAGTTCCGGGGTGGGTAATTCACCCCTCCACTTT
>TRBV28|TRBJ2-5|once|.
CASKGRLRETQYF
TGTGCCAGCAAAGGGAGGCTAAGGGAGACCCAGTACTTC